The clone carrying this T cell receptor beta chain was seen at least ten times. In TCRdb, the 5' RACE reads were re-called with MiXCR into one record per CDR3 protein. The sample shows tens of thousands of distinct CDR3 sequences, about 13% of them seen only once. The data were taken from a study of early T cells in non-severe SARS-CoV-2 infection. The specimen was whole blood. The TCR was taken from an adult who was a healthcare worker with PCR-confirmed SARS-CoV-2 infection or an uninfected control (not recorded which).

CDR3 in DNA: TGTGCCACCAGTGACCCGGGAGTGGGGCGAATCGATACGCAGTATTTT. Translating gives CATSDPGVGRIDTQYF. The chain recombines TRBV24-1 with TRBJ2-3; D might be TRBD2 (6 bases). Trimming stripped 4 bases from V and 6 bases from J, with 19 bases between. This CDR3 is 16 amino acids long. Germline assignment: CDR1 KGHDR and CDR2 SFDVKD.